This T cell receptor beta chain derives from a study of beta chain features in type 1 diabetes. Investigators reverse transcribed all isolated RNA, so they sequenced expressed TCRB transcripts. Assay: immunoSEQ multiplex PCR; the TCRdb copy retains only in-frame clones and omits some. The top ten clones hold roughly 0.017% of a sample with roughly 400,000 clones, around 15% of them seen once. Germline V gene lookup returns CDR1 SGHRS and CDR2 YFSETQ. Trimming stripped 3 bases from V and 3 bases from J, with 8 bases between. This CDR3 region has 13 residues. The rearrangement links TRBV5-1 to TRBJ2-3; a weak D match, TRBD1 (5 bases). The sequenced sample was naive CD4+ T cells from blood. The TCR sequence derives from a woman between 18 and 29 years old in good health. CDR3 in DNA: TGCGCCAGCAGCTACCGACAGACAGATACGCAGTATTTT. Amino acid sequence: CASSYRQTDTQYF.